This T cell receptor beta chain originates from a study of CD8 T cells in ankylosing spondylitis (dated by TCRdb to 2017 to 2019). In terms of the full investigation: To find TCR variants linked to disease, the study profiled T cell receptor beta repertoires in ankylosing spondylitis patients and healthy donors. The whole study cohort included 85 to 120 healthy donors and under 30 ankylosing spondylitis patients. Samples of peripheral blood were taken, and for ankylosing spondylitis patients, synovial fluid was collected as well. General findings and caveats noted by the study authors: The disease-linked clones showed a CD8+ phenotype and occurred at relatively low frequencies in peripheral blood. The disease-linked clones were reported to be significantly enriched in matched synovial fluid samples from ankylosing spondylitis patients. A TCR beta motif made up of seven or eight highly homologous amino acid variants appeared to be characteristic of blood from ankylosing spondylitis patients. Some motif variants were previously reported in synovial fluid and blood of reactive arthritis patients, suggesting common disease-initiation mechanisms.

Notes on this clonotype: Its recognized antigen is unknown. No much larger clone is present one base from it, and per-base qualities are unavailable.

TCRdb lists the instrument as Illumina HiSeq 2500. Quantitative 5'-RACE with molecular barcodes was used to prepare TCR beta libraries. Processing in the source paper ran as follows. A new computational method, built on a probabilistic model of VDJ rearrangement, was used to identify disease-linked TCR variants. TCRdb passed the public sequencing reads through fastp at Q25 and MiXCR, retaining productive beta sequences. CDR3 protein duplicates are merged, each entry listing the most common genes and DNA. These V and J calls derive from TCRdb rather than the authors' analysis. Recorded for this sample are more than 200,000 distinct CDR3 sequences; 20% to 30% of them occurred a single time. Over 0.55% of the sample is held by the ten biggest clonotypes. Its CDR3 holds 15 amino acids, cysteine through phenylalanine. Only CDR3 DNA remains: 45 bases, in frame from the first base. Per the germline V gene, SGHRS is the CDR1 and YFSETQ is the CDR2. The junction shows trimming of 2 bases on V and 1 base on J, plus 11 bases between the germline ends.

Sequencing used blood, either unsorted or a sorted T cell fraction (not recorded which). The chain is encoded by TRBV5-1 joined to TRBJ2-3; the D gene identity is not certain. This receptor was taken from a male donor with ankylosing spondylitis or in good health (not recorded which). The CDR3 protein is CASSFGRRGTDTQYF. The nucleotide sequence reads as follows: TGCGCCAGCAGCTTTGGACGACGGGGCACAGATACGCAGTATTTT.